This TCR beta chain was captured in a study of T cells in localized non-small cell lung cancer. Study-wide results and limits: Out of the top 100 tumor clones, a median around 50 were seen in adjacent lung. Greater T cell density in blood accompanied longer overall survival.

Turning to this clone: No antigen is known for it.

Some clones are missing from TCRdb's copy, which holds only in-frame ones; the method was immunoSEQ multiplex PCR. The sample contains around 31,000 clones, roughly nine tenths of which appear only once. Germline V gives CDR1 GTSNPN, CDR2 SVGIG (reference sequence). CDR3 size: 15 residues. This TCR was recovered from a female donor older than 55 with stage I lung adenocarcinoma. The genes are TRBV30 and TRBJ2-6; TRBD1 aligns across 7 bases. Source: peripheral blood, taken before any cancer treatment. CDR3 sequence (DNA): TGTGCTGCTTTTAGCAGGGGGTTATGGGCCAACGTCCTGACTTTC. Its translation: CAAFSRGLWANVLTF.